These 23 T cell receptor beta chains came from one sample sequenced in a study of T cell responses to AZD1222 COVID-19 vaccine. Here immunoSEQ multiplex PCR was the method, and the copy in TCRdb shows in-frame clones only, minus some. This sample has about 150,000 clones, with 90% found just once. The sample was peripheral blood, taken on day 0 of AZD1222 vaccination. All receptors come from an adult in good health.

The chain has TRBV7-6 and TRBJ1-6; the D gene is possibly TRBD1 (6 bases). CDR1 SGHVS and CDR2 FNYEAQ come from the germline V gene. With 1 base removed from V and 7 bases from J, the gap between germline ends came to 17 bases. The CDR3 is 17 residues long. For the CDR3, the DNA is TGTGCCAGCAGCTTAGGGTTGACCGGGGGCCTGAATTCACCCCTCCACTTT. This sequence encodes CASSLGLTGGLNSPLHF.

The chain couples TRBV10-3 to TRBJ2-1; D not certain. Trimming took off 10 bases at V and 7 bases at J, with 14 bases between the two ends. CDR1 is ENHRY, CDR2 SYGVKD, per germline. This CDR3 is 12 amino acids long. CDR3 DNA sequence: TGTGCCACCCTCGTGGGGTTGAATGAGCAGTTCTTC. Translated, it gives CATLVGLNEQFF.

The chain combines TRBV2 with TRBJ1-5, with D maybe TRBD1 (6 bases). The germline V gene has CDR1 SNHLY and CDR2 FYNNEI. V gave up 3 bases and J gave up 1 base, with 10 bases separating them. The CDR3 totals 15 residues. The CDR3 bases are TGTGCCAGCAGTGATGGGGGGGGCAGCAATCAGCCCCAGCATTTT. It yields the protein CASSDGGGSNQPQHF.

As DNA, the CDR3 is TGTGCCAGCAGCCAAAACAGGGGTCCCTACACTGAAGCTTTCTTT. It specifies CASSQNRGPYTEAFF. The chain recombines TRBV14 with TRBJ1-1; the match to TRBD1 covers 7 bases. The CDR3 is 15 residues long. CDR1 and CDR2 from the germline V gene are SGHDN and FVKESK. Unmatched junction bases numbered 6, after V lost 2 bases and J lost 3 bases.

The V and J genes are TRBV7-9 and TRBJ2-7, with D possibly matching TRBD2 (6 bases). This CDR3 spans 13 amino acids. Germline loops: CDR1 SEHNR, CDR2 FQNEAQ (reference sequence). The V end lost 1 base, the J end lost 6 bases, and 10 bases lay between the germline ends. The CDR3 sequence: CASSLGAGGEQYF. The CDR3 bases are TGTGCCAGCAGCTTAGGGGCCGGGGGCGAGCAGTACTTC.

This chain uses TRBV4-1 with TRBJ1-2; D perhaps matches TRBD1 (6 bases). The V gene's germline CDR1 is MGHRA and CDR2 YSYEKL. CDR3 length: 14 amino acids. Trimming removed 0 bases from V and 14 bases from J, with 19 bases in between. CDR3 DNA: TGCGCCAGCAGCCAAGATCGATGGGACAAGGTTTGGACCTTC. Translating gives CASSQDRWDKVWTF.

This clone was observed once. This chain connects TRBV6-2 or TRBV6-3 to TRBJ2-3; 12 bases fit TRBD2. CDR1 is MNHEY, CDR2 SVGEGT, per germline. The length of the CDR3 is 17 residues. Losses at the gene ends were 6 bases for V and 0 bases for J; bases not matched to a gene: 7. The CDR3 protein is CASSLLGLAGSTDTQYF. As DNA, the CDR3 is TGTGCCAGCAGCCTCCTTGGACTAGCGGGGAGCACAGATACGCAGTATTTT.

This rearrangement joins TRBV4-1 to TRBJ1-5; D unclear. Germline V gene data show CDR1 as MGHRA and CDR2 as YSYEKL. This CDR3 has 16 residues. The V gene lost 1 base and the J gene lost 1 base, with 11 bases spanning the gap. CDR3 residues: CASSQVPRLSNQPQHF. Here the CDR3 DNA reads TGCGCCAGCAGCCAAGTACCCCGGTTGAGCAATCAGCCCCAGCATTTT.

V usage is TRBV30 and J usage is TRBJ1-2; D possibly corresponds to TRBD1 (5 bases). The CDR3 runs 18 residues. Germline-derived CDR1 and CDR2 are GTSNPN and SVGIG (reference sequence). The V end lost 7 bases, the J end lost 1 base, and 28 bases lay between the germline ends. The CDR3 loop is CASTGGAEPGSFNYGYTF. The CDR3 DNA reads TGTGCCTCTACCGGTGGGGCGGAGCCCGGATCCTTTAACTATGGCTACACCTTC.

As to this clone: The same CDR3 can be traced to other DNA sequences in this sample. The genes are TRBV12-3 or TRBV12-4 and TRBJ2-5; no definite D call. V was clipped by 3 bases and J by 1 base, with 6 bases between them. The length of the CDR3 is 13 residues. CDR3: CASSLGIQETQYF. The CDR3, as DNA: TGTGCCAGCAGTTTGGGTATCCAAGAGACCCAGTACTTC.

The chain carries TRBV18 and TRBJ1-2, with a weak D call TRBD1 (6 bases). The CDR3 covers 15 residues. V lost 2 bases and J lost 8, with 18 bases in between. Germline-derived CDR1 and CDR2 are KGHSH and LQKENI. The CDR3 here is CASSPYSGRGRGYTF. The CDR3, as DNA: TGTGCCAGCTCACCATATTCCGGCAGGGGTAGGGGCTACACCTTC.

This chain links TRBV7-2 with TRBJ1-6; D uncertain. Germline assignment: CDR1 SGHTA and CDR2 FQGNSA. This CDR3 has 19 residues. V lost 6 bases to trimming and J lost 1 base, with 22 bases between them. For the CDR3, the DNA is TGTGCCAGCAGTTCCCGTGGTCCTGGGATCGGTTCCTATAATTCACCCCTCCACTTT. Translating gives CASSSRGPGIGSYNSPLHF.

This CDR3 is CASSLWGDTGELFF. In DNA, the CDR3 is TGTGCCAGCAGTTTATGGGGAGACACCGGGGAGCTGTTTTTT. This chain joins TRBV25-1 and TRBJ2-2, with D perhaps matching TRBD2 (5 bases). CDR1 and CDR2 from the germline V gene are MGHDK and SYGVNS. V lost 5 bases and J 3 bases, leaving 10 bases between the germline ends. The CDR3 has 14 residues.

This clone was recorded once. The chain links TRBV2 to TRBJ1-2; 10 nucleotides line up with TRBD1. V lost 6 bases and J lost 1; bases outside the gene matches: 2. This CDR3 has 14 residues. Per germline, CDR1 SNHLY and CDR2 FYNNEI. The CDR3 region is CASRGQGVNYGYTF. The CDR3 DNA is TGTGCCAGCAGAGGACAGGGGGTTAACTATGGCTACACCTTC.

The J gene is TRBJ2-7, the V gene TRBV21-1; the tabulated D call, TRBD2, remains unverified against the DNA. TRBV21-1 is deemed a pseudogene. This CDR3 region has 20 residues. CDR3 DNA: TGTGCCAGCAGCAAATGGTCCGGGACTAACAGGGTCCCACTCTCCTACGAGCAGTACTTC. This codes for CASSKWSGTNRVPLSYEQYF.

The chain recombines TRBV7-8 with TRBJ2-2, with D perhaps being TRBD1 or TRBD2 (5 bases each). The V gene lost 3 bases and the J gene lost 8 bases, with 16 bases spanning the gap. CDR3 length: 15 amino acids. Germline CDR1 reads SGHVS; CDR2 reads FQNEAQ. CDR3 bases: TGTGCCAGCAGCTTCGGGACCTACGGGGCGGGGGAGCTGTTTTTT. Protein product: CASSFGTYGAGELFF.

The rearrangement links TRBV30 to TRBJ1-3; 7 bases are a match to TRBD1. This CDR3 spans 13 amino acids. Germline assignment: CDR1 GTSNPN and CDR2 SVGIG (reference sequence). With 5 bases clipped from V and 4 bases from J, the junction kept 5 bases outside the gene matches. The CDR3 region has the DNA TGTGCCTGGGGTACAGGGGTCGGAAACACCATATATTTT. Translated: CAWGTGVGNTIYF. The variable domain in full, completed from reference TRBV30 and TRBJ1-3, reads SQTIHQWPATLVQPVGSPLSLECTVEGTSNPNLYWYRQAAGRGLQLLFYSVGIGQISSEVPQNLSASRPQDRQFILSSKKLLLSDSGFYLCAWGTGVGNTIYFGEGSWLTVV.

This clone was seen just once. The V gene is TRBV27, the J gene TRBJ1-1; possible D gene TRBD1, 6 bases. The V gene's germline CDR1 is MNHEY and CDR2 SMNVEV (reference sequence). The CDR3 has 15 amino acids. V lost 3 bases, J lost 1 base, and 12 bases lay in between. The CDR3: CASSFSGTPNTEAFF. CDR3 DNA sequence: TGTGCCAGCAGTTTCTCCGGGACACCGAACACTGAAGCTTTCTTT.

The rearrangement uses TRBV9 and TRBJ2-3; perhaps TRBD2 as D (6 bases). V lost 0 bases and J lost 3, with 11 bases in between. Germline assignment: CDR1 SGDLS and CDR2 YYNGEE. The CDR3 totals 15 residues. CDR3 DNA sequence: TGTGCCAGCAGCGTAGGGTTCGGGGGAACAGATACGCAGTATTTT. This codes for CASSVGFGGTDTQYF.

The chain carries TRBV9 and TRBJ1-1, with D perhaps TRBD1 (6 bases). V was clipped by 4 bases and J by 10 bases, with 17 bases between them. The CDR3 spans 13 residues. The germline CDR1 and CDR2 sequences are SGDLS and YYNGEE. Here the CDR3 reads CASSRPDRTGAFF. The CDR3 nucleotides are TGTGCCAGCAGCCGACCCGACAGGACCGGAGCTTTCTTT.

This chain's CDR3 is CASSWEETGNTIYF. As DNA, the CDR3 is TGTGCCAGCAGTTGGGAGGAGACTGGAAACACCATATATTTT. The chain is built from TRBV5-6 and TRBJ1-3; D uncertain. V lost 5 bases and J 2 bases, leaving 11 bases between the germline ends. The CDR3 covers 14 residues. Germline CDR1 is SGHDT and CDR2 is YYEEEE.

The V call is TRBV5-1, the J call TRBJ1-4; the match to TRBD1 covers 9 bases. This CDR3 spans 13 amino acids. V shed 4 bases, J shed 7 bases, and the junction held 2 bases outside the gene matches. Germline V gene lookup returns CDR1 SGHRS and CDR2 YFSETQ. The CDR3: CASSVGQGEKLFF. For the CDR3, the DNA is TGCGCCAGCAGCGTGGGACAGGGTGAAAAACTGTTTTTT.

The chain has TRBV11-2 and TRBJ1-2; D is ambiguous. Germline V gene lookup returns CDR1 SGHAT and CDR2 FQNNGV. V lost 5 bases, J lost 0 bases, and 10 bases lay in between. The CDR3 contains 14 residues. Here the CDR3 reads CASSGRIANYGYTF. CDR3 nucleotides: TGTGCCAGCAGCGGAAGGATTGCTAACTATGGCTACACCTTC.